What follows are 29 T cell receptor beta chains derived from one specimen sequenced in a study of T cell repertoires in cytomegalovirus infection. Via MiXCR, TCRdb re-called the reads, giving one row per CDR3 protein. Of some 700,000 distinct CDR3 sequences in the sample, roughly a third were seen once. Sequencing used PBMCs. The receptors were gathered from a human donor in good health (CMV status not recorded). Some clones in this sample may be carry-over from other donors' samples.

This clonotype was counted many times. The V gene is TRBV7-6, the J gene TRBJ2-7, with 7 bases that match TRBD1. CDR1 SGHVS and CDR2 FNYEAQ come from the germline V gene. The CDR3 covers 15 residues. The junction had 8 bases not matched to a gene; V was cut back by 3 bases and J by 3 bases. CDR3 nucleotide sequence: TGTGCCAGCAGCTTCTATACAGGGGTGCACTACGAGCAGTACTTC. This gives the protein CASSFYTGVHYEQYF.

This clonotype has ten or more counts. The chain has TRBV7-6 and TRBJ2-7; TRBD1 is a possible D gene (6 bases). V lost 3 bases and J lost 5, with 26 bases in between. Germline CDR1 is SGHVS and CDR2 is FNYEAQ. The CDR3 extends over 18 amino acids. The CDR3 region has the DNA TGTGCCAGCAGCTTTAATCCGGGACACGCAAGCAAGGACGACGAGCAGTACTTC. This gives the protein CASSFNPGHASKDDEQYF.

CDR3 in amino acids: CASSIPGDNRGHQPQHF. The CDR3 DNA reads as TGTGCCAGCAGTATCCCAGGGGACAACCGGGGGCATCAGCCCCAGCATTTT. The chain employs TRBV6-1 and TRBJ1-5; D is possibly TRBD1 (6 bases). V was cut by 5 bases and J by 5 bases, with 22 bases left in between. Germline V CDR1 and CDR2: MNHNS, SASEGT. There are 17 residues in the CDR3.

A single count supports this clonotype. V usage is TRBV6-2 or TRBV6-3 and J usage is TRBJ2-1, with 9 bases aligning to TRBD2. The CDR3 is made up of 14 amino acids. Unmatched junction bases numbered 6, after V lost 6 bases and J lost 6 bases. Germline lookup yields CDR1 MNHEY and CDR2 SVGEGT. The CDR3 DNA reads as TGTGCCAGCAGAAGAGCGGGGGGCTTCAATGAGCAGTTCTTC. Translated, it gives CASRRAGGFNEQFF.

The J gene is TRBJ2-7, the V gene TRBV7-6, with a weak D call TRBD2 (6 bases). CDR3 length equals 13 residues. Trimming shortened V by 5 bases and J by 6 bases, and 14 bases separated the two germline ends. CDR1 SGHVS and CDR2 FNYEAQ come from the germline V gene. The chain's CDR3 is CASSLSTEGEQYF. The CDR3, as DNA: TGTGCCAGCAGCCTCTCCACGGAGGGCGAGCAGTACTTC.

This chain joins TRBV24-1 and TRBJ2-2; 7 bases are shared with TRBD1. The ends lost 10 bases at V and 1 base at J; junction bases unmatched: 8. The CDR3 has 15 residues. Germline CDR1 KGHDR, CDR2 SFDVKD. The CDR3 region has the DNA TGTGCCACGTCAAAACAGGGGTTGAACACCGGGGAGCTGTTTTTT. Its protein is CATSKQGLNTGELFF.

In its sample, this clonotype was seen a few times. This chain's CDR3 is CASTGTSQSGELFF. The CDR3 nucleotides are TGTGCCAGCACGGGGACTTCCCAGAGCGGGGAGCTGTTTTTT. This rearrangement joins TRBV28 to TRBJ2-2; a weak D match, TRBD2 (6 bases). With 7 bases removed from V and 7 bases from J, the gap between germline ends came to 16 bases. The CDR3 consists of 14 residues. The germline V gene has CDR1 MDHEN and CDR2 SYDVKM. Supplemented by reference TRBV28 and TRBJ2-2, the full variable domain reads DVKVTQSSRYLVKRTGEKVFLECVQDMDHENMFWYRQDPGLGLRLIYFSYDVKMKEKGDIPEGYSVSREKKERFSLILESASTNQTSMYLCASTGTSQSGELFFGEGSRLTVL.

This clonotype turned up a few times. The chain has TRBV7-9 and TRBJ2-5; D possibly corresponds to TRBD2 (6 bases). Per germline, CDR1 SEHNR and CDR2 FQNEAQ (reference sequence). V lost 5 bases and J 4 bases, leaving 20 bases between the germline ends. This CDR3 is built from 16 residues. The CDR3 region is CASSTRRAGLAETQYF. Here the CDR3 DNA reads TGTGCCAGCAGCACCCGACGGGCGGGGTTGGCAGAGACCCAGTACTTC.

This chain uses TRBV20-1 with TRBJ2-5; 11 bases map to TRBD2. J was trimmed by 3 bases and V by 0 bases; bases with no gene match: 3. CDR1 DFQATT and CDR2 SNEGSKA come from the germline V gene (reference sequence). The CDR3 runs 15 residues. The CDR3 region is CSARDGTSGKETQYF. The CDR3 DNA reads TGCAGTGCTAGAGATGGGACTAGCGGTAAAGAGACCCAGTACTTC.

The V call is TRBV6-1, the J call TRBJ2-5, with D possibly being TRBD2 (8 bases). The CDR3 covers 17 residues. The germline gives CDR1 MNHNS, CDR2 SASEGT. Trimming took 4 bases from V and 2 from J, leaving 20 bases between them. CDR3 residues: CASSVFRGGQRQETQYF. CDR3 in DNA: TGTGCCAGCAGTGTATTCCGGGGGGGACAGAGACAAGAGACCCAGTACTTC.

For this clonotype: The conserved phenylalanine or tryptophan is not found at the CDR3 terminus, so this likely reflects a read error. No DNA is shown, since the ends of the CDR3 on it are uncertain; the CDR3 is the one TCRdb lists. The chain joins TRBV28 to TRBJ2-1; the table's D call, TRBD1, was not checked against the DNA. Germline CDR1 reads MDHEN; CDR2 reads SYDVKM. The CDR3 sequence runs 13 residues, both termini included. CDR3 protein: CASSLPRVGEQFL.

This clonotype showed up just a few times. This chain uses TRBV20-1 with TRBJ1-1, with 7 bases matching TRBD1. V dropped 5 bases and J dropped 10; count of bases not matched to a gene: 13. Germline CDR1 and CDR2: DFQATT and SNEGSKA (reference sequence). The CDR3 is made up of 13 amino acids. The CDR3 DNA sequence: TGCAGTGCTCAACCCGGGACAGCAATTGGAGCTTTCTTT. Its translation is CSAQPGTAIGAFF.

This sequence joins TRBV7-2 and TRBJ1-6, with D tentatively TRBD1 (6 bases). CDR1 is SGHTA, CDR2 FQGNSA, per germline. V was cut by 2 bases and J by 4 bases, with 9 bases left in between. The CDR3 is 15 amino acids. CDR3 DNA sequence: TGTGCCAGCAGCTTAATCGGACAGTATAATTCACCCCTCCACTTT. This codes for CASSLIGQYNSPLHF.

This clonotype was seen once. Germline and junction disagree at one end, which may indicate a read error. The V gene is TRBV5-3, the J gene TRBJ2-2, with 10 nucleotides matching TRBD2. TRBV5-3 is an ORF; its function is uncertain. The CDR3 extends over 20 amino acids. CDR3 sequence reads: CASSLSLGLSGRANTGELFF. CDR3 DNA sequence: TGTGCCAGCAGCTTGTCCCTAGGTCTAAGCGGGAGGGCAAATACCGGGGAGCTGTTTTTT.

V usage is TRBV28 and J usage is TRBJ2-3; 9 bases map to TRBD2. Germline CDR1 MDHEN, CDR2 SYDVKM. The CDR3 loop spans 15 amino acids. V lost 7 bases to trimming and J lost 4 bases; unmatched junction nucleotides: 9. DNA of the CDR3: TGTGCCAGCACCTTTACAGCGGGAGGTGCAGATACGCAGTATTTT. The encoded protein is CASTFTAGGADTQYF.

The gene calls are TRBV28 and TRBJ1-1, with D unclear. The CDR3 is 13 amino acids. V lost 3 bases and J 1 base, leaving 6 bases between the germline ends. Germline V gene lookup returns CDR1 MDHEN and CDR2 SYDVKM. The CDR3 nucleotides read TGTGCCAGCAGTTTTGTGGGGAACACTGAAGCTTTCTTT. Amino acid sequence: CASSFVGNTEAFF.

V gene TRBV7-9 combines with J gene TRBJ2-1; D possibly corresponds to TRBD2 (6 bases). Germline CDR1 and CDR2: SEHNR and FQNEAQ (reference sequence). The V end lost 0 bases, the J end lost 6 bases, and 6 bases lay between the germline ends. This CDR3 has 13 residues. This chain's CDR3 is CASSLASGNEQFF. DNA for the CDR3: TGTGCCAGCAGCTTAGCTAGCGGCAATGAGCAGTTCTTC.

In its sample, this clonotype was seen a few times. The J gene is TRBJ1-3, the V gene TRBV28; D unresolved. The V gene lost 0 bases and the J gene lost 4 bases, with 4 bases spanning the gap. The CDR3 sequence is 13 residues long. CDR1 is MDHEN and CDR2 is SYDVKM in the germline V gene. CDR3 DNA: TGTGCCAGCAGTTTATGGGCGGGAAACACCATATATTTT. Translated, it gives CASSLWAGNTIYF.

The chain uses TRBV14 and TRBJ2-3, with D maybe TRBD2 (5 bases). CDR1 SGHDN and CDR2 FVKESK come from the germline V gene. The V and J ends lost 3 bases and 0 bases respectively, with 10 bases between them. CDR3 length: 15 residues. CDR3 amino acids: CASSHGERSTDTQYF. CDR3 DNA: TGTGCCAGCAGCCACGGGGAAAGGAGCACAGATACGCAGTATTTT. Variable domain in full (rest from reference TRBV14 and TRBJ2-3): EAGVTQFPSHSVIEKGQTVTLRCDPISGHDNLYWYRRVMGKEIKFLLHFVKESKQDESGMPNNRFLAERTGGTYSTLKVQPAELEDSGVYFCASSHGERSTDTQYFGPGTRLTVL.

On this clonotype itself: This may stem from a read error, because a much larger clone lies one nucleotide away. The CDR3 bases are TGTGCCAGCAGACGGAGGGAGGCTGGGGCCAACGTCCTGACTTTC. Its protein product is CASRRREAGANVLTF. This chain uses TRBV7-2 with TRBJ2-6; D might be TRBD2 (6 bases). With 6 bases removed from V and 2 bases from J, the gap between germline ends came to 11 bases. Germline V gene sequence: CDR1 SGHTA, CDR2 FQGNSA. The CDR3 length is 15 residues.

This clonotype came up many times. The CDR3 is CASSEGQRNTEAFF. The DNA for the CDR3 is TGTGCCAGCAGCGAGGGACAGAGGAACACTGAAGCTTTCTTT. The chain couples TRBV7-8 to TRBJ1-1; 7 bases are a match to TRBD1. This CDR3 spans 14 amino acids. The germline V gene has CDR1 SGHVS and CDR2 FQNEAQ. J lost 1 base, V lost 5 bases, and 4 bases had no gene match. The variable domain in full, with the rest retrieved from reference TRBV7-8 and TRBJ1-1, is GAGVSQSPRYKVAKRGQDVALRCDPISGHVSLFWYQQALGQGPEFLTYFQNEAQLDKSGLPSDRFFAERPEGSVSTLKIQRTQQEDSAVYLCASSEGQRNTEAFFGQGTRLTVV.

The genes are TRBV24-1 and TRBJ2-1; D ambiguous. V was clipped by 4 bases and J by 8 bases, with 14 bases between them. This CDR3 spans 14 amino acids. Germline V gene data show CDR1 as KGHDR and CDR2 as SFDVKD. The CDR3 is CATSDSRLGYEQFF. The CDR3 bases are TGTGCCACCAGTGACTCCAGGTTAGGGTATGAGCAGTTCTTC.

The chain links TRBV29-1 to TRBJ2-7; D could derive from TRBD1 or TRBD2 (5 bases each). In germline, CDR1 is SQVTM, CDR2 ANQGSEA. V lost 7 bases and J lost 3, with 19 bases in between. The CDR3 contains 14 residues. The CDR3 nucleotides read TGCAGCGCCTCCGCCGGGGCTTTTGGCTACGAGCAGTACTTC. Amino acid sequence: CSASAGAFGYEQYF.

This clonotype was observed many times. This chain joins TRBV7-2 and TRBJ1-5; D possibly corresponds to TRBD1 (5 bases). V shed 5 bases and J shed 7 bases, with 12 bases lying between them. This CDR3 comprises 13 residues. Germline loops: CDR1 SGHTA, CDR2 FQGNSA. CDR3 sequence: CASSPGFGQPQHF. CDR3 nucleotide sequence: TGTGCCAGCAGCCCAGGGTTCGGACAGCCCCAGCATTTT. Complete variable domain (other parts from reference TRBV7-2 and TRBJ1-5): GAGVSQSPSNKVTEKGKDVELRCDPISGHTALYWYRQSLGQGLEFLIYFQGNSAPDKSGLPSDRFSAERTGGSVSTLTIQRTQQEDSAVYLCASSPGFGQPQHFGDGTRLSIL.

The genes are TRBV14 and TRBJ2-1, with D maybe TRBD2 (5 bases). The germline V gene has CDR1 SGHDN and CDR2 FVKESK. Between the trimmed V and J ends, which lost 1 base and 7 bases, there was a span of 8 bases. This CDR3 has 13 amino acids. The CDR3 loop reads CASSQVRGNEQFF. DNA of the CDR3: TGTGCCAGCAGCCAAGTCCGGGGTAATGAGCAGTTCTTC.

This rearrangement joins TRBV7-4 to TRBJ2-7; D is perhaps TRBD1 (5 bases). The CDR3 consists of 19 residues. Trimming pared 2 bases from V and 2 bases from J, leaving 25 bases between. CDR1 is SGHVT and CDR2 is SQSDAQ in the germline V gene. This chain's CDR3 is CASSLQSHGQEYNPYEQYF. In nucleotides, the CDR3 is TGTGCCAGCAGCTTACAGAGTCACGGACAAGAATACAACCCCTACGAGCAGTACTTC.

V gene TRBV12-3 or TRBV12-4 combines with J gene TRBJ1-2; tentative D call: TRBD1 (5 bases). V was shortened by 6 bases and J by 8 bases, with 13 bases between the two germline ends. This CDR3 has 12 amino acids. The CDR3 here is CASSLRQLGYTF. DNA of the CDR3: TGTGCCAGCAGCTTGAGACAGCTCGGCTACACCTTC.

In this sample, this clonotype turned up a few times. V is TRBV12-3 or TRBV12-4 and J is TRBJ1-5; 9 bases map to TRBD1. J lost 2 bases, V lost 2 bases, and 7 bases had no gene match. This CDR3 contains 17 residues. CDR3 nucleotides: TGTGCCAGCAGTTTATCGGGCCGGGACAGGGGCAATCAGCCCCAGCATTTT. Translating gives CASSLSGRDRGNQPQHF.

The V and J genes are TRBV18 and TRBJ1-6; D unclear. Germline V CDR1 and CDR2: KGHSH, LQKENI. The length of the CDR3 is 14 residues. Trimming removed 4 bases at V and 15 bases at J, with 19 bases between. CDR3 amino acids: CASSRSDEPGSLHF. CDR3 nucleotide sequence: TGTGCCAGCTCACGATCGGATGAGCCCGGGAGCCTCCACTTT.